What follows describes a single T cell receptor beta chain. The sample carries other DNA sequences with the same CDR3. This table comes from immunoSEQ multiplex PCR, and its TCRdb copy is limited to in-frame clones, with some not included. The data hold millions of clones, with approximately 90% observed a single time. The data belong to a study of shared clonotypes between healthy human individuals. The CDR3 covers 13 residues. V lost 0 bases and J 5 bases, leaving 7 bases between the germline ends. The germline V gene encodes CDR1 MNHNY and CDR2 SVGAGI (reference sequence). The sample taken for sequencing was naive CD4+ T cells sorted from blood. This sample's subset: CD45RA+ positively selected. V usage is TRBV6-6 and J usage is TRBJ1-1; no reliable D call. The source is a man aged 18 to 29 in good health. The CDR3 is CASSYSLGTEAFF. The CDR3 DNA reads TGTGCCAGCAGTTACTCGTTGGGTACTGAAGCTTTCTTT.